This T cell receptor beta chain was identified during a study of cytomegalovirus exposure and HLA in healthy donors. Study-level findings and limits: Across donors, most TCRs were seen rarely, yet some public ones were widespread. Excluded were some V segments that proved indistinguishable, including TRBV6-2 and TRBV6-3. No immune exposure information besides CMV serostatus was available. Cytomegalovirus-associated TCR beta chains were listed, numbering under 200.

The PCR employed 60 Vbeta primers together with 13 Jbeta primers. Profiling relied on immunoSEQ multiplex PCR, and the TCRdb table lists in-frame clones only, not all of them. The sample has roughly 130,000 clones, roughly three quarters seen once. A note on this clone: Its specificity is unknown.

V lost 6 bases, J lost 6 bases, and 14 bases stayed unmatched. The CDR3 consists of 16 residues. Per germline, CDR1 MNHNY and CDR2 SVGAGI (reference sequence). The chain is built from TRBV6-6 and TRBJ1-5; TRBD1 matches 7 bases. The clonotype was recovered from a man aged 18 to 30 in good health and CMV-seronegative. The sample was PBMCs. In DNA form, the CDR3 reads TGTGCCAGCAGCTCCCTAACAGGGGATGGGGGTCAGCCCCAGCATTTT. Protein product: CASSSLTGDGGQPQHF.